This TCR beta chain was identified during a study of tumor-infiltrating lymphocytes in primary liver carcinoma. General study points: The 250 largest clones made up significantly more of tumor than blood repertoires (p = 0.039).

The germline V and J ends were trimmed by 2 bases and 5 bases, with 13 bases remaining between them. In germline, CDR1 is KGHSH, CDR2 LQKENI. The CDR3 spans 14 residues. From unsorted bulk tissue weighing roughly 17-31 mg, DNA and RNA were co-extracted. Samples were taken from five separate regions (per tumor). A primer in the constant region served to generate TCR beta cDNA from 500 ng of total RNA. Sequencing libraries for TCR beta derived from three nested multiplex PCR rounds that used slightly modified ARM-PCR. The two initial PCR rounds, approximately 10 cycles each, used TRBV1-TRBV30 forward and C-beta reverse primers. TCRdb reprocessed the multiplex PCR reads with MiXCR, giving one entry per CDR3 protein. The data show about 35,000 distinct CDR3 sequences, 70% to 85% seen once. This clonotype was observed at least ten times. The antigen is not known.

Sequences were obtained from liver tumor tissue from sampling region 4. Subset of the sample: tumor region T4, right-lateral pole. The TCR was taken from a man aged 40-50 years with primary liver carcinoma and hepatitis B virus infection. This chain connects TRBV18 to TRBJ2-7; tentatively, D is TRBD1 (5 bases). The CDR3 reads CASSPTSGPNEQYF. For the CDR3, the DNA is TGTGCCAGCTCACCAACTTCAGGGCCCAACGAGCAGTACTTC.